This T cell receptor (beta chain) is drawn from a study of cytomegalovirus exposure and HLA in healthy donors. 13 Jbeta primers and 60 Vbeta primers were used for the PCR. The repertoire was sequenced with immunoSEQ multiplex PCR; TCRdb's copy has only in-frame clones and lacks some. In the table there are 120,000 to 150,000 clones, about three quarters of which are singletons. Regarding the study as a whole: The authors excluded some V segments, including TRBV6-2 and TRBV6-3, as indistinguishable.

CDR3 length equals 16 residues. Trimming removed 5 bases from V and 5 bases from J; junction bases left unmatched: 12. The germline V gene encodes CDR1 LNHDA and CDR2 SQIVND (reference sequence). Points on this clone: What it recognizes is unknown.

The source is a man aged 35 to 55 in good health and CMV-seropositive. The rearrangement uses TRBV19 and TRBJ1-1; 9 bases match TRBD1. Sequencing was done on a sample of PBMCs. CDR3 in DNA: TGTGCCAGTAGTTCCCCCTCTACAGGGGGCAGGACTGAAGCTTTCTTT. It is translated as CASSSPSTGGRTEAFF.